This T cell receptor beta chain was observed in a study of cytomegalovirus exposure and HLA in healthy donors. Turning to the study itself: Sequencing of roughly 180 million T cells in an earlier analysis found approximately 120 million unique TCR beta sequences. Points from the study as a whole: Later analysis revealed greater clonal expansion in HLA-associated TCR beta chains than in equally common others. Listed as cytomegalovirus-associated were around 160 TCR beta chains.

J gave up 4 bases and V 4 bases, and 4 bases lay outside the gene matches. Germline CDR1 MNHNS, CDR2 SASEGT. This CDR3 comprises 14 residues. The PCR had 60 Vbeta and 13 Jbeta primers. The repertoire was sequenced with immunoSEQ multiplex PCR; TCRdb's copy has only in-frame clones and lacks some. Among over 95,000 clones, around three quarters were seen once, and the ten largest hold around 9.9%. With respect to this clone: Its antigen is currently unknown.

This chain links TRBV6-1 with TRBJ2-7; 10 bases are a match to TRBD2. The source of this sequence is a man between 35 and 55 years old in good health and CMV-seropositive. Sequenced material: PBMCs. The CDR3 region is CASSASGGQYEQYF. The CDR3, as DNA: TGTGCCAGCAGTGCTAGCGGGGGACAGTACGAGCAGTACTTC.